What follows are 5 T cell receptor beta chains derived from one specimen sequenced in a study of cytomegalovirus exposure and HLA in healthy donors (dated by TCRdb to about 2017). Receptors were amplified or captured by the immunoSEQ multiplex PCR assay. For the multiplex PCR, a mixture combining 60 forward primers for TCR Vbeta segments and 13 reverse primers for TCR Jbeta segments was used. TCRdb took this table from immuneACCESS and kept in-frame rearrangements with V and J called. Such tables lack part of the clones; where checked against another copy, unresolved V genes explain under half of the gap, and the rest is unexplained. Across this sample there are under 200,000 clones, with almost 85% seen only once. The top ten clones comprise more than 0.4% of the sample. What was sequenced was PBMCs. All receptors come from a woman between 50 and 59 years old in good health and CMV-seronegative.

This rearrangement joins TRBV15 to TRBJ2-6; 9 nucleotides agree with TRBD1. The CDR3 loop spans 17 amino acids. Germline V gene sequence: CDR1 LNHNV, CDR2 YYDKDF (reference sequence). Trimming took 1 base from V and 0 from J; bases not matched to a gene: 1. CDR3 bases: TGTGCCACCAGCAGAGGGACAGGGGACTCTGGGGCCAACGTCCTGACTTTC. It is translated as CATSRGTGDSGANVLTF.

This rearrangement joins TRBV7-2 to TRBJ1-1; D is perhaps TRBD1 (5 bases). Germline CDR1 SGHTA, CDR2 FQGNSA. CDR3 length: 15 amino acids. The V and J ends lost 3 bases and 1 base respectively, with 12 bases between them. CDR3 amino acids: CASSFRGNANTEAFF. The CDR3 bases are TGTGCCAGCAGCTTCCGGGGGAATGCGAACACTGAAGCTTTCTTT.

The genes are TRBV29-1 and TRBJ2-7, with 7 bases matching TRBD1. Germline values: CDR1 SQVTM, CDR2 ANQGSEA. V lost 6 bases to trimming and J lost 2 bases; unmatched junction nucleotides: 7. This CDR3 has 13 amino acids. The DNA for the CDR3 is TGCAGCGTAGACTCCGGGACAGCCTACGAGCAGTACTTC. Translating gives CSVDSGTAYEQYF.

A single count supports this clone. The chain recombines TRBV11-2 with TRBJ1-5, with D possibly TRBD1 on 5 matching bases. V lost 0 bases to trimming and J lost 6 bases, with 18 bases between them. The CDR3 consists of 17 residues. Germline V gene data show CDR1 as SGHAT and CDR2 as FQNNGV. The CDR3 DNA reads TGTGCCAGCAGCTTAGATCATAGGGCAGGGATGAGTCAGCCCCAGCATTTT. This sequence encodes CASSLDHRAGMSQPQHF.

The chain combines TRBV6-1 with TRBJ2-5, with D perhaps TRBD1 (6 bases). CDR1 is MNHNS and CDR2 is SASEGT in the germline V gene. CDR3 length: 14 residues. V was shortened by 10 bases and J by 5 bases, with 20 bases between the two germline ends. DNA of the CDR3: TGTGCCACCACAAGGACAGTAAAATGGGAGACCCAGTACTTC. Its translation: CATTRTVKWETQYF.